One and the same sample provided the 29 T cell receptor beta chains below, sequenced in a study of PD-L1 blockade in urothelial cancer. Time point reported: peripheral blood 6 weeks after treatment start. Repertoires were generated with immunoSEQ multiplex PCR, while TCRdb's copy carries only in-frame clones and drops some. This sample has 120,000 or so clones, with approximately 85% found just once. The input for sequencing was PBMCs, taken around atezolizumab (anti-PD-L1) treatment. All receptors derive from a man in his forties or fifties with urothelial cancer.

The chain couples TRBV5-6 to TRBJ1-2, with D perhaps TRBD1 (6 bases). The CDR3 runs to 13 residues. Germline-derived CDR1 and CDR2 are SGHDT and YYEEEE. Trimming cost V 4 bases and J 8 bases, with 15 bases left between them. The CDR3 sequence: CASSPQVTGGYTF. The CDR3 coding sequence is TGTGCCAGCAGCCCCCAGGTGACAGGAGGCTACACCTTC.

J is TRBJ2-3 and V is TRBV5-1; 9 bases are shared with TRBD2. Germline V gene lookup returns CDR1 SGHRS and CDR2 YFSETQ. V trimming: 2 bases; J trimming: 1 base; junction bases outside the gene matches: 2. The CDR3 sequence is 15 residues long. As DNA, the CDR3 is TGCGCCAGCAGCTTACTAGCGGGTCGCACAGATACGCAGTATTTT. Translated, it gives CASSLLAGRTDTQYF.

This chain uses TRBV28 with TRBJ1-2, with 10 bases lining up with TRBD1. Per germline, CDR1 MDHEN and CDR2 SYDVKM. Trimming cost V 7 bases and J 8 bases; bases outside gene matches: 13. The CDR3 runs 15 residues. CDR3 residues: CASTKESTGGKGYTF. In DNA form, the CDR3 reads TGTGCCAGCACCAAGGAGTCGACAGGGGGCAAGGGCTACACCTTC.

This clone was recorded a few times. J is TRBJ1-2 and V is TRBV2; the match to TRBD1 covers 7 bases. The CDR3 is made up of 14 amino acids. Germline V gene sequence: CDR1 SNHLY, CDR2 FYNNEI. V was pared by 4 bases and J by 7 bases, with 9 bases of the junction left unmatched. The CDR3 DNA reads as TGTGCCAGCAGTGTTTGTGAGGGGGCTTGTGGCTACACCTTC. The encoded protein is CASSVCEGACGYTF.

The chain combines TRBV4-1 with TRBJ1-1; D gene uncertain. The CDR3 consists of 14 residues. Germline assignment: CDR1 MGHRA and CDR2 YSYEKL. Trimming stripped 5 bases from V and 7 bases from J, with 17 bases between. CDR3: CASSKEAQTFEAFF. CDR3 coding DNA: TGCGCCAGCAGCAAGGAGGCCCAGACGTTTGAAGCTTTCTTT.

The V gene is TRBV7-2, the J gene TRBJ2-7; no clear D gene. V gave up 1 base and J gave up 7 bases, with 8 bases separating them. Germline V CDR1 and CDR2: SGHTA, FQGNSA. This CDR3 is 12 amino acids long. The CDR3 region is CASSLGIAEQYF. The CDR3, as DNA: TGTGCCAGCAGCTTAGGAATAGCTGAGCAGTACTTC.

This clone was found many times. Here the CDR3 reads CASSRGPGNIQYF. DNA for the CDR3: TGTGCCAGCAGCAGGGGGCCTGGGAACATTCAGTACTTC. The V and J genes are TRBV2 and TRBJ2-4, with TRBD1 matching 8 bases. CDR1 and CDR2 from the germline V gene are SNHLY and FYNNEI. The CDR3 has 13 amino acids. V lost 6 bases, J lost 7 bases, and 5 bases stayed unmatched.

A single count supports this clone. J is TRBJ2-5 and V is TRBV5-1; TRBD2 aligns across 15 bases. V was pared by 7 bases and J by 5 bases, with 12 bases of the junction left unmatched. The germline gives CDR1 SGHRS, CDR2 YFSETQ. The CDR3 is 17 residues long. Here the CDR3 reads CASRVGLAGGDRETQYF. DNA for the CDR3: TGCGCCAGCCGCGTTGGACTAGCGGGAGGGGATCGGGAGACCCAGTACTTC.

This clone was counted a single time. The chain uses TRBV5-1 and TRBJ2-5; 8 bases line up with TRBD2. The J call may be wrong; the DNA end is better matched by TRBJ2-7. The CDR3 runs 14 residues. CDR1 is SGHRS and CDR2 is YFSETQ in the germline V gene. As DNA, the CDR3 is TGCGCCAGCAGCCAGCCGGGGGGGGCCTACGAGCAGTACTTC. As protein: CASSQPGGAYEQYF.

The rearrangement uses TRBV2 and TRBJ2-3; TRBD2 matches at 8 bases. Trimming removed 3 bases from V and 6 bases from J; junction bases left unmatched: 8. Germline lookup yields CDR1 SNHLY and CDR2 FYNNEI. The CDR3 covers 15 residues. Here the CDR3 reads CASSENGLAGDTQYF. CDR3 DNA sequence: TGTGCCAGCAGTGAGAACGGTCTAGCGGGCGATACGCAGTATTTT. Full variable domain (missing parts from reference TRBV2 and TRBJ2-3): EPEVTQTPSHQVTQMGQEVILRCVPISNHLYFYWYRQILGQKVEFLVSFYNNEISEKSEIFDDQFSVERPDGSNFTLKIRSTKLEDSAMYFCASSENGLAGDTQYFGPGTRLTVL.

The V and J genes are TRBV19 and TRBJ1-2, with a possible D match to TRBD1 (5 bases). This CDR3 spans 14 amino acids. The ends were cut back, 1 base at V and 2 bases at J, with 8 bases in the middle. Germline V gives CDR1 LNHDA, CDR2 SQIVND (reference sequence). The CDR3 DNA follows: TGTGCCAGTAGTATAGCGGGGGTGAACTATGGCTACACCTTC. As protein: CASSIAGVNYGYTF. Drawing the rest from reference TRBV19 and TRBJ1-2, the complete variable domain is DGGITQSPKYLFRKEGQNVTLSCEQNLNHDAMYWYRQDPGQGLRLIYYSQIVNDFQKGDIAEGYSVSREKKESFPLTVTSAQKNPTAFYLCASSIAGVNYGYTFGSGTRLTVV.

The chain combines TRBV28 with TRBJ2-3; the D gene is possibly TRBD2 (5 bases). There are 13 residues in the CDR3. The ends were cut back, 11 bases at V and 1 base at J, with 13 bases in the middle. Germline V lookup: CDR1 MDHEN, CDR2 SYDVKM. The CDR3 is CAHTYGGTDTQYF. In nucleotides, the CDR3 is TGTGCCCACACCTACGGGGGCACAGATACGCAGTATTTT.

V is TRBV4-2 and J is TRBJ1-5, with D perhaps matching TRBD1 (6 bases). The CDR3 is 16 residues long. CDR1 and CDR2 from the germline V gene are LGHNA and YNFKEQ. Deletions cut 3 bases from V and 0 bases from J, with 12 bases between. CDR3 loop: CASSHTGTHSNQPQHF. The CDR3 DNA sequence: TGTGCCAGCAGCCACACCGGGACACATAGCAATCAGCCCCAGCATTTT.

The rearrangement joins TRBV28 to TRBJ1-2, with unresolved D. The V end lost 4 bases, the J end lost 0 bases, and 18 bases lay between the germline ends. This CDR3 is built from 17 residues. CDR1 is MDHEN, CDR2 SYDVKM, per germline. Written as DNA, the CDR3 is TGTGCCAGCAGTTCCCCCGGAGGGATGTCCACTAACTATGGCTACACCTTC. Translation gives CASSSPGGMSTNYGYTF.

As for this clone: Sequence at one end of the junction differs from germline and may be a read error. The chain recombines TRBV11-2 with TRBJ2-1, with 11 bases aligning to TRBD2. This CDR3 has 12 residues. Germline loops: CDR1 SGHAT, CDR2 FQNNGV. The chain's CDR3 is CASSLGAGLAVF. The CDR3, as DNA: TGTGCCAGCAGCTTAGGGGCGGGACTAGCGGTCTTC.

The genes are TRBV19 and TRBJ2-3, with a possible D match to TRBD2 (5 bases). Between the trimmed V and J ends, which lost 3 bases and 6 bases, there was a span of 13 bases. The germline V gene encodes CDR1 LNHDA and CDR2 SQIVND (reference sequence). The CDR3 has 14 amino acids. The CDR3 nucleotides read TGTGCCAGTAGTATTCAGCGGAAAAAGGATACGCAGTATTTT. As protein: CASSIQRKKDTQYF.

This clone has a single count. The chain employs TRBV18 and TRBJ2-3; 10 bases align to TRBD2. This CDR3 spans 14 amino acids. J lost 2 bases, V lost 6 bases, and 2 bases had no gene match. CDR1 KGHSH and CDR2 LQKENI come from the germline V gene. The chain's CDR3 is CASSGTSVTDTQYF. CDR3 sequence (DNA): TGTGCCAGCTCCGGGACTAGCGTCACAGATACGCAGTATTTT.

This chain's CDR3 is CASSPRSGDTDTQYF. The CDR3 DNA follows: TGTGCCAGCAGCCCCAGGAGCGGGGACACAGATACGCAGTATTTT. The chain recombines TRBV9 with TRBJ2-3, with 7 bases identical to TRBD2. Germline assignment: CDR1 SGDLS and CDR2 YYNGEE. The CDR3 is made up of 15 amino acids. V gave up 4 bases and J gave up 2 bases; unmatched junction bases: 7.

The chain joins TRBV5-5 to TRBJ2-3, with 7 positions matching TRBD2. V was pared by 4 bases and J by 1 base, with 9 bases of the junction left unmatched. The CDR3 is 16 amino acids. CDR1 SGHKS and CDR2 YYEKEE come from the germline V gene (reference sequence). The CDR3 nucleotides are TGTGCCAGCAGCCTTGGTGGGCTAGCGGGCACAGATACGCAGTATTTT. It encodes CASSLGGLAGTDTQYF.

This clone was seen once. The V gene is TRBV30, the J gene TRBJ2-3; a possible D gene is TRBD1 (6 bases). CDR1 and CDR2 from the germline V gene are GTSNPN and SVGIG (reference sequence). The CDR3 length is 15 residues. V dropped 3 bases and J dropped 8 bases, with 21 bases sitting between them. CDR3 nucleotide sequence: TGTGCCTGGAGGGCCGACCCGGGACACGGAGGTACGCAGTATTTT. This encodes CAWRADPGHGGTQYF.

J is TRBJ2-5 and V is TRBV9; a possible D gene is TRBD2 (6 bases). CDR3 length: 15 amino acids. The germline V gene has CDR1 SGDLS and CDR2 YYNGEE. Trimming cost V 2 bases and J 1 base, with 12 bases left between them. In nucleotides, the CDR3 is TGTGCCAGCAGCGTGGAGGGTGGCGGCCAAGAGACCCAGTACTTC. It is translated as CASSVEGGGQETQYF.

The CDR3 here is CASSAGTSNYEQYF. As DNA, the CDR3 is TGTGCCAGCAGCGCCGGGACTAGCAACTACGAGCAGTACTTC. The chain uses TRBV11-3 and TRBJ2-7, with 9 nucleotides matching TRBD2. The CDR3 sequence is 14 residues long. Unmatched junction bases numbered 5, after V lost 5 bases and J lost 3 bases. Germline loops: CDR1 SGHNT, CDR2 YENEEA.

This sequence joins TRBV15 and TRBJ2-3, with D unclear. Trimming stripped 1 base from V and 0 bases from J, with 11 bases between. The CDR3 is made up of 16 amino acids. Germline V gene lookup returns CDR1 LNHNV and CDR2 YYDKDF (reference sequence). Written as DNA, the CDR3 is TGTGCCACCAGCAGAGGGAGCGTTACTAGCACAGATACGCAGTATTTT. Its translation: CATSRGSVTSTDTQYF.

The rearrangement uses TRBV6-5 and TRBJ2-7; the match to TRBD2 covers 9 bases. The V segment lost 0 bases and the J segment 4 bases; nucleotides outside the gene matches: 4. The V gene's germline CDR1 is MNHEY and CDR2 SVGAGI. The CDR3 covers 15 residues. For the CDR3, the DNA is TGTGCCAGCAGTTACTCGGCTAGCGGGAAGTACGAGCAGTACTTC. Its translation: CASSYSASGKYEQYF.

This chain uses TRBV7-2 with TRBJ2-3, with TRBD1 identical over 7 bases. With 3 bases clipped from V and 0 bases from J, the junction kept 3 bases outside the gene matches. From germline, CDR1 is SGHTA and CDR2 FQGNSA. This CDR3 has 15 residues. The CDR3 DNA sequence: TGTGCCAGCAGCTTCCGGACAGGCAGCACAGATACGCAGTATTTT. Amino acid sequence: CASSFRTGSTDTQYF.

V and J are TRBV2 and TRBJ1-5; D may be TRBD1 (5 bases). The CDR3 is 15 residues long. V was shortened by 6 bases and J by 0 bases, with 12 bases between the two germline ends. CDR1 is SNHLY, CDR2 FYNNEI, per germline. CDR3 nucleotide sequence: TGTGCCAGCAGGGGGGGTACCTATAGCAATCAGCCCCAGCATTTT. Translation: CASRGGTYSNQPQHF.

This clone has just a few counts. The rearrangement joins TRBV18 to TRBJ2-1; D is possibly TRBD1 (5 bases). Germline V gene lookup returns CDR1 KGHSH and CDR2 LQKENI. The CDR3 is 13 residues long. The V end lost 5 bases, the J end lost 3 bases, and 8 bases lay between the germline ends. CDR3 protein: CASSIDSYNEQFF. The DNA for the CDR3 is TGTGCCAGCTCAATAGACAGCTACAATGAGCAGTTCTTC. Full variable domain (outside the CDR3, taken from reference TRBV18 and TRBJ2-1): NAGVMQNPRHLVRRRGQEARLRCSPMKGHSHVYWYRQLPEEGLKFMVYLQKENIIDESGMPKERFSAEFPKEGPSILRIQQVVRGDSAAYFCASSIDSYNEQFFGPGTRLTVL.

This chain joins TRBV28 and TRBJ2-7; D is perhaps TRBD2 (6 bases). V shed 7 bases and J shed 2 bases, with 15 bases lying between them. This CDR3 contains 14 residues. Germline V gene lookup returns CDR1 MDHEN and CDR2 SYDVKM. This CDR3 reads CASKPIGSPYEQYF. CDR3 in DNA: TGTGCCAGCAAACCTATCGGGAGTCCCTACGAGCAGTACTTC.

The chain is built from TRBV7-9 and TRBJ2-3; 10 bases map to TRBD1. The CDR3 loop spans 16 amino acids. V trimming: 6 bases; J trimming: 2 bases; junction bases outside the gene matches: 8. In germline, CDR1 is SEHNR, CDR2 FQNEAQ (reference sequence). This chain's CDR3 is CASRSTGTGDTDTQYF. The CDR3 nucleotides read TGTGCCAGCAGATCTACCGGGACAGGGGACACAGATACGCAGTATTTT.